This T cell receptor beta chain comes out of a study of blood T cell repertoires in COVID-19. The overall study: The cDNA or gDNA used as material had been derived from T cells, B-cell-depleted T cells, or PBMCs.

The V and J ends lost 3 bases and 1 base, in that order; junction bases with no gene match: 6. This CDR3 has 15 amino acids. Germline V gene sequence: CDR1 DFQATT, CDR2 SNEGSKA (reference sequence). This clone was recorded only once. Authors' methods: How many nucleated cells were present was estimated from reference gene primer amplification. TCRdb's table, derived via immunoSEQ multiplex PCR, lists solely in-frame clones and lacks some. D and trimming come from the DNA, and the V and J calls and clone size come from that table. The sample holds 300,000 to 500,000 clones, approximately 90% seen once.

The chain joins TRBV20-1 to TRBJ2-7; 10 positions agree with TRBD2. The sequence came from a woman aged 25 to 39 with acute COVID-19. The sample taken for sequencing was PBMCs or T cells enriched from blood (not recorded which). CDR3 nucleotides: TGCAGTGCTAGTGATATACTAGCGGGATCCTACGAGCAGTACTTC. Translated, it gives CSASDILAGSYEQYF.